This note documents a single TCR beta chain sequence. Its matching antigen is unknown. The junction shows a germline mismatch at one end, possibly a read error. This specimen comes from a study of OX40 agonist ivuxolimab in advanced cancers. Study overall: Patients receiving dose escalation had hepatocellular carcinoma, melanoma, renal cell or head and neck cancer.

Germline V gene lookup returns CDR1 MNHEY and CDR2 SVGAGI. The CDR3 consists of 14 residues. General study findings and limits: Clonal expansion from baseline to week 6 occurred in both CD4+ and CD8+ T cells.

Assay used: immunoSEQ multiplex PCR; TCRdb lists only in-frame clones, some missing. The sample lists about 46,000 clones, around 89% occurring once. Specimen: CD4+ or CD8+ T cells sorted from blood, collected in a trial of the OX40 agonist ivuxolimab. The source of this sequence is an adult with an advanced solid tumor such as melanoma, head and neck, liver or kidney cancer. This rearrangement joins TRBV6-5 to TRBJ1-2, with TRBD1 matching over 10 bases. CDR3: CAISGTGEDYGYTF. The CDR3 DNA is TGTGCCATCAGTGGGACAGGGGAAGACTATGGCTACACCTTC.